This entry concerns a single T cell receptor beta chain. In its sample, this clone was seen once. Its antigen is unknown. One base away there is no much larger clone; base qualities are not given. The identical CDR3 is also encoded by other nucleotide sequences in the sample. The CDR3 runs 16 amino acids, cysteine and phenylalanine included. Solely the CDR3 DNA is kept, with 48 bases framed from the first base. V has 0 bases trimmed and J has 1 base trimmed; junction bases matching no gene number 3. CDR1 GTSNPN and CDR2 SVGIG were looked up in the germline V gene (reference sequence). The sample's treatment or condition label is to be understood as: some 20 received Ad26.COV2.S at low or high dose, single or two shots; 5 received placebo; per-sample allocation not given. For vaccine and placebo recipients, repertoires were sequenced using samples collected on day 63 after the first injection. In Cohort 1b, roughly 25 adults aged 18-55 years were enrolled at a single site in Boston, USA, between 29 July and 7 August 2020. Ad26.COV2.S was a replication-incompetent adenovirus type 26 vector that expressed a prefusion-stabilized SARS-CoV-2 spike protein derived from the original Wuhan strain.

These data originate in a study of Ad26.COV2.S vaccination and SARS-CoV-2 variants (dated by TCRdb to the early 2020s). With regard to the full study: Vaccine-arm donors were drawn from COV1001, a multicentre, randomized, double-blind, placebo-controlled phase I-IIa trial of Ad26.COV2.S in healthy adults. Ad26.COV2.S was given intramuscularly at 5x10^10 or 1x10^11 viral particles, as a single shot or as two shots 56 days apart. Blinding of investigators to trial group allocation was maintained during experiments and outcome assessment. The TCR-sequenced set comprised roughly 30 samples: approximately 19 Ad26.COV2.S vaccine recipients, 5 placebo recipients and 8 SARS-CoV-2 convalescent individuals. Trial participants were randomized into five groups of five, in which low-dose or high-dose Ad26.COV2.S was given once or twice, or placebo was given on both occasions. The specificity and breadth of SARS-CoV-2-reactive T cell receptors after Ad26.COV2.S vaccination were assessed by TCRbeta repertoire sequencing.

The immunoSEQ Assay was the method used to sequence TCRbeta CDR3 regions. After extraction, genomic DNA underwent amplification by bias-controlled multiplex PCR, followed by high-throughput sequencing. On the authors' methods: To quantify the absolute abundance of each unique TCRbeta CDR3 region, sequences were collapsed and filtered. Usable DNA was measured by amplifying reference genes present in all nucleated cells, and TCRbeta template counts were normalized to that usable DNA to estimate T cell fraction. Repertoire TCRs were annotated as SARS-CoV-2-specific when V gene, CDR3 amino acid sequence and J gene were exactly matched to a known reactive TCR set. The reference SARS-CoV-2 TCR set came from MIRA and was filtered for enrichment in COVID-19-positive ImmuneCODE repertoires, removing public or cross-reactive TCRs. Drawing on the MIRA antigens, annotated TCRs were analysed further at the level of specific ORF or position within ORF. Depth was the summed frequency of annotated unique rearrangements, while breadth was defined as annotated unique rearrangements over total unique productive rearrangements. Two-sided Wilcoxon rank-sum tests were used to compare TCR breadth between groups. The table was pulled from immuneACCESS by TCRdb, which kept in-frame rearrangements only. Such tables lose some clones; where checked, under half of the loss comes from unresolved V genes, and the rest has no known cause. The V and J calls and clone size were taken over from that table, and D and trimming were inferred from the DNA. Counted in this sample were some 250,000 clones; roughly 90% of them appeared once. The top ten hold around 10% of the sample.

Findings and caveats that apply to the study as a whole: The authors noted that total T cell responses may have been underestimated by the TCR breadth and depth analyses. After vaccination, spike-specific CD8+ and CD4+ T cell responses were reported to show substantial breadth. Ad26.COV2.S recipients had higher spike-specific TCR breadth than placebo recipients (P = 0.0014). Vaccine and placebo recipients had comparable non-spike TCR breadth, which fits with the vaccine containing only spike. The study was not powered to compare responses between vaccine doses or regimens.

In this chain, TRBV30 is recombined with TRBJ1-6; 7 bases in the junction line up with TRBD1. The material was peripheral blood, obtained in a trial of Ad26.COV2.S vaccine versus placebo. This clonotype originated in a person aged 18-60 years who received the Ad26.COV2.S COVID-19 vaccine or a placebo. The base sequence is TGTGCCTGGAGTGTAACAGGGGTGTCCTATAATTCACCCCTCCACTTT. The encoded protein is CAWSVTGVSYNSPLHF.